The source of this T cell receptor (beta chain) is a study of blood T cells in healthy people across ages. Regarding the study as a whole: Roughly linear age-related decline in beta diversity appeared, significant by age about 40.

This clonotype was recorded at least ten times. No antigen is known for it. The CDR3 has 13 residues. J lost 1 base, V lost 5 bases, and 0 bases had no gene match. Sample-barcoded 5' priming and a J-beta primer mix drove a second PCR of about 7 to 11 cycles. TCRdb redid the calling of the 5' RACE reads with MiXCR, one entry per CDR3 protein. The sample includes some 1.5 million distinct CDR3 sequences, roughly 28% of them seen just once. V is TRBV12-3 or TRBV12-4 and J is TRBJ1-1, with TRBD1 matching over 8 bases. Sequencing used blood. This sequence was found in a woman aged 25 to 39 in good health. In DNA form, the CDR3 reads TGTGCCAGCAGTGACAGGGGGAACACTGAAGCTTTCTTT. Amino acid sequence: CASSDRGNTEAFF.